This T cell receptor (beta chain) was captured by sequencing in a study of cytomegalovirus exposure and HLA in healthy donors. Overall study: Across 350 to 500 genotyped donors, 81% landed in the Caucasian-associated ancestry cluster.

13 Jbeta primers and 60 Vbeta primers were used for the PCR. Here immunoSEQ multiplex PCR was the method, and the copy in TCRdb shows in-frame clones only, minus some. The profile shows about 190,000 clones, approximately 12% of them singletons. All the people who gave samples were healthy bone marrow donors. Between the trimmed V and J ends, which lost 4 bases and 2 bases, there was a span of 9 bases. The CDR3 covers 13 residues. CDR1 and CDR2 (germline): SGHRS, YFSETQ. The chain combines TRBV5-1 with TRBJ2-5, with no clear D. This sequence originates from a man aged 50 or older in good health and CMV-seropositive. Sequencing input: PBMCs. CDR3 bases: TGCGCCAGCAGCCTCCTACGGCAAGAGACCCAGTACTTC. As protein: CASSLLRQETQYF.